The entry below describes one T cell receptor beta chain. Its target is unknown. Repertoires were generated with immunoSEQ multiplex PCR, while TCRdb's copy carries only in-frame clones and drops some. The sample holds about 350,000 clones, around 83% seen once. The data derive from a study of Ad26.COV2.S vaccination and SARS-CoV-2 variants. Noted treatment: about 20 received Ad26.COV2.S at low or high dose, single or two shots; several received placebo; per-sample allocation not given. Collection of samples fell on day 63 after the first vaccine or placebo injection. Boston provided a donor who was an adult aged 18-55 years. Findings and caveats of the study: Substantial breadth in spike-specific CD8+ and CD4+ T cell responses was reportedly seen after vaccination.

After removal of 4 bases from V and 2 bases from J, the junction contained 4 bases not matched to a gene. The CDR3 has 15 residues. This TCR came from a person aged 18-60 years who received the Ad26.COV2.S COVID-19 vaccine or a placebo. The sequenced sample was peripheral blood, obtained in a trial of Ad26.COV2.S vaccine versus placebo. The chain uses TRBV23-1 and TRBJ2-4; TRBD2 aligns across 8 bases. TRBV23-1 is recorded as an ORF, its role being uncertain. CDR3 sequence (DNA): TGCGCCAGCAGTCTGAGCGGGAGATCCAAAAACATTCAGTACTTC. Translating gives CASSLSGRSKNIQYF.